The clone carrying this T cell receptor (beta chain) was observed once. Its matching antigen is unknown. The CDR3 contains 15 residues. Germline assignment: CDR1 SGHRS and CDR2 YFSETQ. Deletions cut 3 bases from V and 4 bases from J, with 14 bases between. The entry originates in a study of cytomegalovirus exposure and HLA in healthy donors. For the study at large: An analysis done earlier identified 120 million or so unique TCR beta sequences from about 179 million T cells.

Study-level findings and limits: The study listed 164 cytomegalovirus-associated TCR beta chains.

With 60 Vbeta and 13 Jbeta primers, the PCR was carried out. The method was immunoSEQ multiplex PCR; TCRdb's version includes in-frame clones alone and lacks a portion of them. This table has approximately 120,000 clones, 70% to 85% appearing once. The V and J genes are TRBV5-1 and TRBJ1-5, with a tentative D call TRBD1 (6 bases). Sequences were obtained from PBMCs. This clonotype was obtained from a man between 35 and 55 years old in good health and CMV-seropositive. The chain's CDR3 is CASSWGGDNNQPQHF. In DNA, the CDR3 is TGCGCCAGCAGCTGGGGGGGGGACAATAATCAGCCCCAGCATTTT.